This T cell receptor (beta chain) was captured by sequencing in a study of blood T cells in healthy people across ages. Broader study findings: Nothing was known about donor CMV status, and this possibly confounded expanded clonotype changes.

This clonotype was detected only once. The antigen is undetermined. Its ends do not fully match the called genes, so a read error is possible. Then a second PCR, running about 6 to 11 cycles, was carried out with a sample-barcoded 5' primer and a J-beta primer mix. Template switching added a 12-random-nucleotide identifier to every cDNA molecule. TCRdb itself ran the 5' RACE reads through MiXCR, one entry per CDR3 protein. The sample records more than 1,400,000 distinct CDR3 sequences, 40% to 50% being singletons. The CDR3 spans 16 residues. From germline, CDR1 is ENHRY and CDR2 SYGVKD. The specimen sequenced was blood. The rearrangement uses TRBV10-3 and TRBJ1-2; no firm D call. This TCR was sampled from a woman under 30 in good health. The chain's CDR3 is CAIIESQGSPNYGYTF. CDR3 sequence (DNA): TGTGCCATCATTGAGTCGCAAGGTTCCCCTAACTATGGCTACACCTTC.